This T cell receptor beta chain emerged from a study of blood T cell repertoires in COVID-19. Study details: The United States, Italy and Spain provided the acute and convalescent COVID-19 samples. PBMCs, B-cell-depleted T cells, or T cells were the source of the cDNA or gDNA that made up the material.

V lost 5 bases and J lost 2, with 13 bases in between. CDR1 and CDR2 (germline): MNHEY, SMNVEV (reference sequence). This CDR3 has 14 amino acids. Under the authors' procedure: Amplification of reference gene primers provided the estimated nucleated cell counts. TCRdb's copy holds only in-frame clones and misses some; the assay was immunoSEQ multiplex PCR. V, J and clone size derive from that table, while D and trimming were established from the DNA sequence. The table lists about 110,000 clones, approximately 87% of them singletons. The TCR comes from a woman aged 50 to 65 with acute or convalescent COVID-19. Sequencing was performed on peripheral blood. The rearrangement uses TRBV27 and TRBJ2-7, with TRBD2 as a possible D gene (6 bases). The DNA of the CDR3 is TGTGCCAGCAGTGCGGCGCGGGGCCCCTACGAGCAGTACTTC. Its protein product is CASSAARGPYEQYF.